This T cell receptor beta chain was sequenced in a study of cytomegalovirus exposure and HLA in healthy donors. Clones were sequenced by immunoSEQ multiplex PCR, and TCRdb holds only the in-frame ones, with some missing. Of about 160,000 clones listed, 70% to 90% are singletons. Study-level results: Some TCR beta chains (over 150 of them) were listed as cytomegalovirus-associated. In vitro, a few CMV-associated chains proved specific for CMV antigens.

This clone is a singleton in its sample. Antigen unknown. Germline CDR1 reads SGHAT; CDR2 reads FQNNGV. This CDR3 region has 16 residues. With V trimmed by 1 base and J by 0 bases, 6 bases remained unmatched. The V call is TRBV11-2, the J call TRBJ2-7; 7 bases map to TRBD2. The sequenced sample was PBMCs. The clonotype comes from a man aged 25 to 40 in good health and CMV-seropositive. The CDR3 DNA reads TGTGCCAGCAGCTTAGGTAGGGTAGCGGGCTCCTACGAGCAGTACTTC. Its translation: CASSLGRVAGSYEQYF.